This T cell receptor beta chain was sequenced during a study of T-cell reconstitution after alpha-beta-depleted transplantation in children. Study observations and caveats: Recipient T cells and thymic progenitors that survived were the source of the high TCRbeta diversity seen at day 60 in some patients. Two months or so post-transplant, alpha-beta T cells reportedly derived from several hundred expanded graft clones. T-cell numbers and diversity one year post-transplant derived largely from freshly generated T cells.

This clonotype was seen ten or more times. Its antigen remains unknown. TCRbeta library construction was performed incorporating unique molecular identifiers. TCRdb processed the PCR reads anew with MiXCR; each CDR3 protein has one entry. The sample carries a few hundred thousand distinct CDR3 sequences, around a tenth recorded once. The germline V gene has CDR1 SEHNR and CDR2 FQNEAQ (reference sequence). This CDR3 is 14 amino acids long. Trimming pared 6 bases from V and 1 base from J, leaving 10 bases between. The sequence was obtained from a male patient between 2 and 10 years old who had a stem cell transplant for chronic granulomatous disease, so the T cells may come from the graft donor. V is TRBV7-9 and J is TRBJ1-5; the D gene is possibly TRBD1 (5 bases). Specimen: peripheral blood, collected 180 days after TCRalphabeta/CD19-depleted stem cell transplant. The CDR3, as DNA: TGTGCCAGCAGTCGGGGGGGGAGCAATCAGCCCCAGCATTTT. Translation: CASSRGGSNQPQHF. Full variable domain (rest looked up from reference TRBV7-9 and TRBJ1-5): DTGVSQNPRHKITKRGQNVTFRCDPISEHNRLYWYRQTLGQGPEFLTYFQNEAQLEKSRLLSDRFSAERPKGSFSTLEIQRTEQGDSAMYLCASSRGGSNQPQHFGDGTRLSIL.